This T cell receptor (beta chain) is from a study of blood T cells in healthy people across ages. Each donor was a healthy Caucasian individual from Russia, aged 6 to 90. Each individual donor underwent a draw of roughly 10 milliliters of peripheral blood. CDR3 length: 14 amino acids. Trimming cost V 4 bases and J 5 bases, with 11 bases left between them. Per the germline V gene, CDR1 is SGHVS and CDR2 is FNYEAQ. This clonotype was observed a handful of times. Combining a sample-barcoded 5' primer with a J-beta primer mix, a second PCR ran for roughly 6 to 11 cycles. At least 2.5 million CDR3-containing paired-end reads were obtained per sample. TCRdb processed the 5' RACE reads anew with MiXCR; each CDR3 protein has one entry. The table records 540,000 or so distinct CDR3 sequences, 24% of them present only once. These data also formed part of another study, on T cells of mothers and their children. That source notes: Slightly higher but non-significant overlap marked related mother-child pairs versus unrelated pairs.

This receptor was identified in a boy younger than 18 in good health. The sample taken for sequencing was blood. The chain couples TRBV7-6 to TRBJ1-4, with D possibly TRBD1 on 5 matching bases. The CDR3 region is CASSSDSLNEKLFF. CDR3 bases: TGTGCCAGCAGCTCAGACAGCTTGAATGAAAAACTGTTTTTT. The whole variable domain, remainder taken from reference TRBV7-6 and TRBJ1-4, is GAGVSQSPRYKVTKRGQDVALRCDPISGHVSLYWYRQALGQGPEFLTYFNYEAQQDKSGLPNDRFSAERPEGSISTLTIQRTEQRDSAMYRCASSSDSLNEKLFFGSGTQLSVL.